This T cell receptor beta chain was sequenced in a study of T cell responses to AZD1222 COVID-19 vaccine. The wider study: Doses given second, at about 4 or about 12 weeks, were pooled.

CDR1 is GTSNPN and CDR2 is SVGIG in the germline V gene (reference sequence). The CDR3 consists of 14 residues. Unmatched junction bases numbered 5, after V lost 0 bases and J lost 4 bases. Comment on this clone: Its antigen is unidentified. Other DNA sequences in the same sample also yield this CDR3.

Study-level findings and limits: The sample set comprised mostly white British donors with more females, and clonal diversity was possibly underestimated. Seropositivity was recorded at baseline in only a handful of AZD1222 recipients.

Repertoires were generated with immunoSEQ multiplex PCR, while TCRdb's copy carries only in-frame clones and drops some. This table has about 150,000 clones, 80% to 95% appearing once. The rearrangement links TRBV30 to TRBJ2-7; 8 bases line up with TRBD1. The sample in question was peripheral blood, obtained on day 0 of AZD1222 vaccination. The receptor's source is an adult in good health. The CDR3 loop is CAWSVGTGLYEQYF. The CDR3 coding sequence is TGTGCCTGGAGTGTTGGGACAGGATTATACGAGCAGTACTTC.